This TCR beta chain stems from a study of OX40 agonist ivuxolimab in advanced cancers. Study context: Three patients got partial responses; one had hepatocellular carcinoma and two had cutaneous melanoma.

Findings and limits, study-wide: At doses 0.1 to 3.0 mg/kg, CD4+ and CD8+ clones expanded.

TCRdb's copy holds only in-frame clones and misses some; the assay was immunoSEQ multiplex PCR. The profile covers about 40,000 clones, with more than 70% appearing a single time and 3.5% to 4% taken by the ten largest. Germline V CDR1 and CDR2: SGHRS, YFSETQ. With 0 bases removed from V and 4 bases from J, the gap between germline ends came to 23 bases. The CDR3 loop spans 18 amino acids. About this clone: Antigen: not known.

This receptor was obtained from an adult with an advanced solid tumor such as melanoma, head and neck, liver or kidney cancer. The sequences come from CD4+ or CD8+ T cells sorted from blood, collected in a trial of the OX40 agonist ivuxolimab. The chain links TRBV5-1 to TRBJ2-7; possible D gene TRBD2, 7 bases. In DNA form, the CDR3 reads TGCGCCAGCAGCTTGGAGGCCGGGAGGAGAGGGGGTTTTTACGAGCAGTACTTC. Translation: CASSLEAGRRGGFYEQYF.